This TCR beta chain was observed in a study of read filtering for tumor transcriptome and immune sequencing (dated by TCRdb to the early 2020s). Some background on the complete study: Of the patients in the cohort, around 18 were male and fewer than 15 were female, and their mean age was approximately 66 years, with a range of about 45 to 90. By revised international staging, 8 or 9 patients were R-ISS I, roughly 17 were R-ISS II and 6 or 7 were R-ISS III. After DNase treatment, whole-transcriptome libraries were prepared with the TruSeq RNA Access Library Prep Kit. TCR-region mapped reads per sample ranged from about 4 to 11 million with IR-seq versus only roughly 80 to 1273 with RNA-seq. Using the same bone marrow samples, the study compared TCR repertoires obtained by targeted immune repertoire sequencing with those obtained by bulk whole-transcriptome sequencing. One of the main goals was to work out a read-filtering strategy for immune repertoire data, in particular whether clonotypes backed by only a single read should be removed. The full study reports these points: Compared with RNA-seq, IR-seq captured clonotypes at much higher depth and more reliably, and a smaller IR-seq throughput was enough to identify most shared clonotypes. Single-read clonotypes made up 80% to 90% of clonotypes but only 3% to 4.5% of total reads in IR-seq, compared with roughly 70% of clonotypes and approximately 40% of reads in RNA-seq. When single-read clonotypes were removed, the proportions of shared clonotypes in IR-seq and RNA-seq correlated more strongly. The sorted CD138-negative fraction was not purified T cells but a mixed bone marrow immune population.

This clonotype was detected ten times or more. It lacks a known antigen. It has no much larger one-base neighbor in the sample; base qualities were not kept. Every patient had bone marrow sampled at the time of active disease. Bone marrow mononuclear cells were isolated by Ficoll-Hypaque density gradient centrifugation. To remove myeloma plasma cells, the cells were labeled with CD138 magnetic microbeads on a MACS separator, and CD138-negative cells were then collected by negative selection. Purity of the isolated cells was checked by flow cytometry on an Attune NxT using CD138 antibodies. TRIzol reagent was used to extract total RNA, and a NanoDrop spectrophotometer was used to quantify the extracted RNA. Paired RNA-seq and IR-seq were performed on each patient's CD138-negative bone marrow sample. The germline V gene (reference sequence) specifies GTSNPN as CDR1 and SVGIG as CDR2. Trimming takes 4 bases from V and 0 bases from J, and the germline ends sit 9 bases apart. The CDR3 holds 13 amino acids from the cysteine to the phenylalanine. Only the CDR3 portion is preserved as DNA: 39 bases, with reading frame beginning at the first base.

The Immunoverse kit was used to build TCR libraries from about 400 ng RNA, with molecular barcoded adaptors covering alpha/delta and beta/gamma chains. The same RNA used for transcriptome sequencing was used for TCR library preparation. TCR libraries were sequenced on an Illumina HiSeq 4000 with 2 x 150 cycles. On the authors' methods: MiXCR aligned TCR reads to human V, D, J and C references and assembled the aligned reads into CDR3 clonotypes, with quality filtering and error correction included. Clonotype counts and gene usage diversity were analyzed with the tcR package in R. Raw mapping reads were checked after the RNA-seq reads had been mapped by STAR aligner version 2.5.3a onto the human GRCh37 genome. To test how sequencing depth affected the clonotypes detected, IR-seq fastq files were randomly downsampled with Seqtk 1.3. Starting from the raw public reads, TCRdb applied fastp trimming at Q25, assembled clones with MiXCR and retained in-frame beta chains. CDR3 protein duplicates are merged, each entry listing the most common genes and DNA. It is TCRdb's table, rather than the study itself, that gives the V and J calls and clone size. The sample profile shows tens of thousands of distinct CDR3 sequences; roughly 12% of them were found once. The top ten clones comprise roughly a third of the sample.

The chain joins TRBV30 to TRBJ2-5, with the D gene not clear enough to name. This sequence was found in a donor aged 40 or older with multiple myeloma. The sequenced sample consisted of a population of CD138-negative cells sorted from bone marrow. The cell subset or site label of this sample denotes: bone marrow mononuclear cells depleted of CD138+ plasma/myeloma cells by negative magnetic selection. The sequenced DNA: TGTGCCTGGAATTCCAAGTACCAAGAGACCCAGTACTTC. It is translated as CAWNSKYQETQYF.